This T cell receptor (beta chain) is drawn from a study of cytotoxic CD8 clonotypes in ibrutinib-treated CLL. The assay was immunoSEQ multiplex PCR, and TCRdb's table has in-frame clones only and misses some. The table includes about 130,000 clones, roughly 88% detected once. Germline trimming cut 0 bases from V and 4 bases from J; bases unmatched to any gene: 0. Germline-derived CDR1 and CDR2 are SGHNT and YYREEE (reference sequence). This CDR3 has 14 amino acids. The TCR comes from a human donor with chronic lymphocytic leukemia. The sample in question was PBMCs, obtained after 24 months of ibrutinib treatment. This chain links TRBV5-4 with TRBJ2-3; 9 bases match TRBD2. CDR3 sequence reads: CASSLGLAADTQYF. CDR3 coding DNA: TGTGCCAGCAGCTTGGGACTAGCGGCAGATACGCAGTATTTT.